The next 11 T cell receptor beta chains were all read from a single sample in a study of T cells in Graves' hyperthyroidism and ophthalmopathy. Amplified TCR beta CDR3 regions derived from RNA transcripts. RT-PCR in the first round (using the HTBI primer set) targeted the TCR CDR3. A single record per CDR3 protein comes from TCRdb applying MiXCR to the multiplex PCR reads. The sample contains a few hundred thousand distinct CDR3 sequences, about 43% of which appear only once. Sequences were obtained from peripheral blood or thyroid tissue (not recorded which). These TCRs come from a woman aged 18 to 35 with Graves' hyperthyroidism.

The V and J genes are TRBV10-3 and TRBJ2-7; a possible D gene is TRBD2 (5 bases). With 2 bases removed from V and 3 bases from J, the gap between germline ends came to 8 bases. This CDR3 region has 13 residues. The germline V gene has CDR1 ENHRY and CDR2 SYGVKD. DNA for the CDR3: TGTGCCATCAGTGAGGACCGGGGCTACGAGCAGTACTTC. Protein sequence: CAISEDRGYEQYF.

Notes on this clonotype: One end of the junction does not line up with germline, which may come from a read error. The chain couples TRBV10-3 to TRBJ1-5; D uncertain. Germline lookup yields CDR1 ENHRY and CDR2 SYGVKD. The CDR3 contains 16 residues. CDR3 residues: CATSDPNAGRGQPQHF. In DNA form, the CDR3 reads TGTGCCACCAGTGATCCAAACGCGGGCCGCGGGCAGCCCCAGCATTTT.

This sequence joins TRBV7-8 and TRBJ1-2, with D tentatively TRBD1 (6 bases). Germline CDR1 and CDR2: SGHVS and FQNEAQ. Trimming cost V 5 bases and J 3 bases, with 13 bases left between them. The CDR3 length is 14 residues. In DNA form, the CDR3 reads TGTGCCAGCAGCAGCCCAAGGGGGGACTATGGCTACACCTTC. This translates into CASSSPRGDYGYTF.

The chain joins TRBV9 to TRBJ1-1; D is possibly TRBD1 (5 bases). CDR1 SGDLS and CDR2 YYNGEE come from the germline V gene. Trimming stripped 3 bases from V and 5 bases from J, with 20 bases between. The CDR3 has 16 residues. The CDR3 nucleotides read TGTGCCAGCAGCGGGGGACTAGCGGGACCTGATACTGAAGCTTTCTTT. Protein product: CASSGGLAGPDTEAFF.

This clonotype came up many times. CDR3 in amino acids: CASSPNDLNTGELFF. In DNA, the CDR3 is TGTGCCAGTAGTCCCAATGACCTGAACACCGGGGAGCTGTTTTTT. The gene calls are TRBV19 and TRBJ2-2; D not certain. The CDR3 covers 15 residues. V was trimmed by 5 bases and J by 1 base, leaving 11 bases between them. The germline V gene encodes CDR1 LNHDA and CDR2 SQIVND (reference sequence).

The chain links TRBV7-8 to TRBJ2-3, with D perhaps matching TRBD1 (6 bases). Trimming removed 2 bases at V and 0 bases at J, with 18 bases between. CDR1 SGHVS and CDR2 FQNEAQ come from the germline V gene. This CDR3 is 18 amino acids long. The CDR3 nucleotides are TGTGCCAGCAGCTTAAGCCAGGGGCCACGACTTAGCACAGATACGCAGTATTTT. This gives the protein CASSLSQGPRLSTDTQYF.

The J gene is TRBJ2-7, the V gene TRBV20-1, with 7 bases identical to TRBD1. Germline values: CDR1 DFQATT, CDR2 SNEGSKA (reference sequence). The CDR3 extends over 17 amino acids. The junction had 22 bases not matched to a gene; V was cut back by 4 bases and J by 7 bases. CDR3 bases: TGCAGTGCTAAAAGACAGGGACGGGGACACGAACCGTGGGAGCAGTACTTC. This sequence encodes CSAKRQGRGHEPWEQYF.

This clonotype was counted at least ten times. V usage is TRBV6-4 and J usage is TRBJ1-2; 8 bases fit TRBD1. CDR3 length equals 15 residues. J lost 8 bases, V lost 2 bases, and 10 bases had no gene match. The germline gives CDR1 MRHNA, CDR2 SNTAGT. CDR3 nucleotides: TGTGCCAGCAGTGACGCCCCGACAGGGGCTAGAGGCTACACCTTC. Protein product: CASSDAPTGARGYTF.

This chain joins TRBV7-9 and TRBJ2-7; tentatively, D is TRBD2 (6 bases). The CDR3 runs 14 residues. Germline V CDR1 and CDR2: SEHNR, FQNEAQ (reference sequence). The CDR3 DNA sequence: TGTGCATTAGCTCTAGGAGGGTCCTCCTACGAGCAGTACTTC. This sequence encodes CALALGGSSYEQYF.

Ten or more counts support this clonotype. The gene calls are TRBV6-5 and TRBJ2-5, with TRBD2 matching 13 bases. V trimming: 6 bases; J trimming: 1 base; junction bases outside the gene matches: 2. The CDR3 spans 15 residues. Germline CDR1 is MNHEY and CDR2 is SVGAGI. CDR3 nucleotides: TGTGCCAGCAGGGGGACTAGCGGGACCCAAGAGACCCAGTACTTC. Protein: CASRGTSGTQETQYF.

The V gene is TRBV12-3 or TRBV12-4, the J gene TRBJ2-5, with no clear D. The V gene lost 6 bases and the J gene lost 9 bases, with 20 bases spanning the gap. This CDR3 spans 14 amino acids. This chain's CDR3 is CASSSTQWGEPQYF. CDR3 DNA: TGTGCCAGCAGCTCGACGCAGTGGGGTGAGCCCCAGTACTTC.